Listed below are T cell receptor beta chains from one sample, sequenced in a study of T-cell memory formation after mild COVID-19. TCRdb analysed the 5' RACE reads with MiXCR anew, one entry per CDR3 protein. In the table there are around 410,000 distinct CDR3 sequences, about a quarter of which are singletons. Sequenced material: PBMCs or a T cell subset sorted from them (not recorded which). These receptors came from an adult woman who had mild COVID-19 (a few samples of this study predate the infection). Cell type and time point are not known. Each CDR3 is given with its conserved first and last residue. A D gene is named only where the DNA matches it firmly. Only some rows state a clone size, as once, few, many or a class for expanded clones.

>TRBV5-1|NA|TRBJ2-3|NA|12
TGCGCCAGCAGCCCCGAGTCCGATACGCAGTATTTT
CASSPESDTQYF
>TRBV29-1|NA|TRBJ1-1|few|14
TGCAGCGTTGAAGTTCGGGGTTTGAACACTGAAGCTTTCTTT
CSVEVRGLNTEAFF
>TRBV7-9|NA|TRBJ1-5|NA|15
TGTGCCAGCAGCTTAGGGGGTAAGGGCAATCAGCCCCAGCATTTT
CASSLGGKGNQPQHF
>TRBV18|TRBD1|TRBJ1-1|many|13
TGTGCCAGCTCACGACAGGGGAACACTGAAGCTTTCTTT
CASSRQGNTEAFF
>TRBV28|NA|TRBJ2-1|NA|16
TGTGCCAGCAGCCACGCCGGGACTCATAACTACAATGAGCAGTTCTTC
CASSHAGTHNYNEQFF
>TRBV20-1|NA|TRBJ2-1|once|12
TGCAGTGCTAGGAATGTGGGAGTTGAGCAGTTCTTC
CSARNVGVEQFF
>TRBV7-9|NA|TRBJ1-4|NA|16
TGTGCCTGCAGTTTTTCCACCCTAACCGTTAATGAAAAACTGTTTTTT
CACSFSTLTVNEKLFF
>TRBV20-1|TRBD2|TRBJ2-1|NA|15
TGCAGTGCTAGAGACCCTAGCGGGAGCATCAATGAGCAGTTCTTC
CSARDPSGSINEQFF
>TRBV5-1|TRBD2|TRBJ2-2|NA|17
TGCGCCAGCAGCTTAGGAGCGGGGATACCGAACACCGGGGAGCTGTTTTTT
CASSLGAGIPNTGELFF
>TRBV15|NA|TRBJ2-7|NA|17
TGTGCCACCAGCAGAGATCTGTCCGAACAGGTCCCCTACGAGCAGTACTTC
CATSRDLSEQVPYEQYF
>TRBV24-1|TRBD2|TRBJ2-1|many|13
TGTGCCACCAGTGAGGGTCCCCGGGGACTAGAGTTCTTC
CATSEGPRGLEFF
>TRBV7-2|TRBD1|TRBJ1-5|NA|16
TGTGCCAGCAGCAAGGGGAACAGGGGGTCTAATCAGCCCCAGCATTTT
CASSKGNRGSNQPQHF
>TRBV11-3|NA|TRBJ2-2|NA|13
TGTGCCAGCAGCTTAGAGGGAGGCAGGGAGCTGTTTTTT
CASSLEGGRELFF
>TRBV20-1|NA|TRBJ2-1|medium-sized|13
TGCAGTGCCCAAGGGCGGGAACCCAATGAGCAGTTCTTC
CSAQGREPNEQFF
>TRBV7-2|TRBD2|TRBJ2-3|NA|17
TGTGCCAGCAGCCGAAGGACTAGCGGTTATAGCACAGATACGCAGTATTTT
CASSRRTSGYSTDTQYF
>TRBV18|NA|TRBJ2-1|few|16
TGTGCCAGCTCACCACTTTTCGGGGGGCGAAGGAATGAGCAGTTCTTC
CASSPLFGGRRNEQFF
>TRBV2|NA|TRBJ2-7|few|14
TGTGCCAGCAGTGAGCGAGCGGCACCCTACGAGCAGTACTTC
CASSERAAPYEQYF
>TRBV7-8|TRBD2|TRBJ2-1|few|16
TGTGCCAGCAGCTTAGTTAGCGGGAGGGCCCTCAATGAGCAGTTCTTC
CASSLVSGRALNEQFF
>TRBV7-8|NA|TRBJ1-1|NA|14
TGTGCCAGCAGCTTGGGGGGGGCCTACACTGAAGCTTTCTTT
CASSLGGAYTEAFF
>TRBV4-1|TRBD2|TRBJ2-7|few|15
TGCGCCAGCAGCCAATTGACTAGCGGGTCCTACGAGCAGTACTTC
CASSQLTSGSYEQYF
>TRBV5-6|TRBD1|TRBJ2-2|NA|18
TGTGCCAGCAGCTTGACTCAGACTCCGGGACAGGGGACCGGGGAGCTGTTTTTT
CASSLTQTPGQGTGELFF
>TRBV18|NA|TRBJ2-7|NA|16
TGTGCCAGCTCACCTCCGGACAGAAGAGGGTCCTACGAGCAGTACTTC
CASSPPDRRGSYEQYF
>TRBV12-5|NA|TRBJ2-3|few|12
TGTGCTAGTGGTTTGGTAAGGGATACGCAGTATTTT
CASGLVRDTQYF
>TRBV5-5|NA|TRBJ2-7|NA|12
TGTGCCAGCAGCCGCCCCGGGGTCGAGCAGTACTTC
CASSRPGVEQYF
>TRBV5-1|NA|TRBJ2-5|few|15
TGCGCCAGCAGCTCTGGACGGGCAGACGGGGAGACCCAGTACTTC
CASSSGRADGETQYF
>TRBV23-1|NA|TRBJ1-1|NA|15
TGCGCCAGCAGTCAATTTGGGGACACGAACACTGAAGCTTTCTTT
CASSQFGDTNTEAFF
>TRBV30|NA|TRBJ1-1|few|14
TGTGCCTGGGCTACCTCGCACCTCGGGACTGAAGCTTTCTTT
CAWATSHLGTEAFF
>TRBV7-9|NA|TRBJ1-5|NA|14
TGTGCCAGCAGCTCAGGGTCTGGAGGTCAGCCCCAGCATTTT
CASSSGSGGQPQHF
>TRBV6-5|TRBD2|TRBJ2-2|few|16
TGTGCCAGCAGTTTCCTTCGCGGGACTAGCGGCGGGGAGCTGTTTTTT
CASSFLRGTSGGELFF
>TRBV6-1|TRBD1|TRBJ2-3|NA|16
TGTGCCAGCAGTGAGTCGACAGGGGACCACACAGATACGCAGTATTTT
CASSESTGDHTDTQYF
>TRBV6-2/TRBV6-3|NA|TRBJ2-5|NA|15
TGTGCCAGCAGCCCCCGGATCCGGTACCAAGAGACCCAGTACTTC
CASSPRIRYQETQYF
>TRBV2|TRBD1|TRBJ2-7|NA|13
TGTGCCAGCAGGAAGGGACAGGGGACCGAGCAGTACTTC
CASRKGQGTEQYF
>TRBV27|NA|TRBJ2-7|NA|14
TGTGCCAGCAGTTTAATTTCTGAGCACTACGAGCAGTACTTC
CASSLISEHYEQYF
>TRBV7-6|NA|TRBJ1-4|NA|14
TGTGCCAGCAGCCCTGATCCAGCCCATGAAAAACTGTTTTTT
CASSPDPAHEKLFF
>TRBV7-9|NA|TRBJ2-7|few|14
TGTGCCAGCCGCTGGGTTGACAGTTTAGACGAGCAGTACTTC
CASRWVDSLDEQYF
>TRBV6-1|NA|TRBJ1-5|NA|16
TGTGCCAGCCAAGGACAGCCAGCTTATAGCAATCAGCCCCAGCATTTT
CASQGQPAYSNQPQHF
>TRBV18|TRBD1|TRBJ2-1|NA|15
TGTGCCAGCTCAACGGGGAAGGGGGCGTACAATGAGCAGTTCTTC
CASSTGKGAYNEQFF
>TRBV29-1|NA|TRBJ2-2|few|15
TGCAGCGTTGGGTTAGCTGAGCTAAACACCGGGGAGCTGTTTTTT
CSVGLAELNTGELFF
>TRBV7-9|TRBD2|TRBJ2-7|few|17
TGTGCCAGCAGCGCCCCTGAGCGCGGGGGGTCCTCCTACGAGCAGTACTTC
CASSAPERGGSSYEQYF
>TRBV5-1|TRBD1|TRBJ1-2|few|13
TGCGCCAGCTCTCTAACAGGGGATGGTGGCTACACCTTC
CASSLTGDGGYTF
>TRBV9|TRBD1|TRBJ1-2|few|16
TGTGCCAGCAGCGCCCTAGGTGTGGGACAGGTCTATGGCTACACCTTC
CASSALGVGQVYGYTF
>TRBV19|NA|TRBJ2-3|NA|17
TGTGCCAGTAGTAGGAGCGCAATCAGACGCCTCACAGATACGCAGTATTTT
CASSRSAIRRLTDTQYF
>TRBV7-2|NA|TRBJ2-1|few|13
TGTGCCAGCAGCTTCCGGTTCTACAATGAGCAGTTCTTC
CASSFRFYNEQFF
>TRBV3-1|NA|TRBJ1-6|NA|15
TGTGCCAGCAGCCAAGTGGGGCTTCGGAATTCACCCCTCCACTTT
CASSQVGLRNSPLHF
>TRBV5-5|NA|TRBJ1-1|few|14
TGTGCCAGCAGCTTGTGGCAGCCTAACACTGAAGCTTTCTTT
CASSLWQPNTEAFF
>TRBV5-4|TRBD2|TRBJ2-3|few|16
TGTGCCAGCAGCTCCCCTAGCGGAGGAAGCACAGATACGCAGTATTTT
CASSSPSGGSTDTQYF
>TRBV6-5|TRBD1|TRBJ1-1|few|20
TGTGCCAGCAGTTCGGGCTGGGGGGACACAGGGGCGCACGGGAACACTGAAGCTTTCTTT
CASSSGWGDTGAHGNTEAFF
>TRBV2|NA|TRBJ2-1|NA|16
TGTGCCAGCAGTGCGGGTTCCCAAAGTACCTACAATGAGCAGTTCTTC
CASSAGSQSTYNEQFF
>TRBV4-1|TRBD1|TRBJ1-1|few|17
TGCGCCAGCAGCCCAGACGCCGGCCAGGGGGCAACGACTGAAGCTTTCTTT
CASSPDAGQGATTEAFF
>TRBV4-2|TRBD2|TRBJ2-1|NA|17
TGTGCCAGCAGCCCCCTTTCGTTGCGGGAGACTCACAATGAGCAGTTCTTC
CASSPLSLRETHNEQFF
>TRBV7-9|NA|TRBJ1-4|NA|14
TGTGCCAGCAGCCGGAACTCGGGGAGTGAAAAACTGTTTTTT
CASSRNSGSEKLFF
>TRBV10-3|TRBD2|TRBJ2-7|NA|14
TGTGCCATCAGTGAGGGGACTATCCAGTACGAGCAGTACTTC
CAISEGTIQYEQYF
>TRBV11-2|TRBD1|TRBJ2-1|few|16
TGTGCCAGCAGCTTGTATGGGACAGGGATTTACAATGAGCAGTTCTTC
CASSLYGTGIYNEQFF
>TRBV7-2|TRBD2|TRBJ2-1|few|15
TGTGCCAGCAGCCCCGAGCGGGGGCGAACAAATGAGCAGTTCTTC
CASSPERGRTNEQFF
>TRBV20-1|NA|TRBJ1-1|few|11
TGCAGTGCTATGAAGAACACTGAAGCTTTCTTT
CSAMKNTEAFF